This T cell receptor (beta chain) emerged from a study of breast tumors, draining lymph nodes, adjacent tissues. Study outcomes and limitations: Tumor repertoires ranked between lymph nodes and nontumor tissue in diversity, with V and J gene preferences.

Breast cancer patients provided tissue from their axillary draining lymph nodes. TCRdb re-called the multiplex PCR reads through MiXCR, storing one row per CDR3 protein. Of some 200,000 distinct CDR3 sequences listed, about 32% were seen once; the top ten hold around 4.4%. This clonotype appeared a few times. Its antigen is undetermined. This may be a read error, as it is one base from a much larger clone. This TCR came from a female donor with breast cancer. Some clones in this sample may be carry-over from other donors' samples. The sequenced sample consisted of axillary lymph node tissue.

The CDR3 bases are TGTGCCAGCAGCTTGTACGGGGCAGAGTATGGCTACACCTTC. Translation gives CASSLYGAEYGYTF. V and J are TRBV5-6 and TRBJ1-2; weak D call: TRBD1 (5 bases). The V and J ends lost 1 base and 5 bases respectively, with 12 bases between them. There are 14 residues in the CDR3. CDR1 and CDR2 (germline): SGHDT, YYEEEE.